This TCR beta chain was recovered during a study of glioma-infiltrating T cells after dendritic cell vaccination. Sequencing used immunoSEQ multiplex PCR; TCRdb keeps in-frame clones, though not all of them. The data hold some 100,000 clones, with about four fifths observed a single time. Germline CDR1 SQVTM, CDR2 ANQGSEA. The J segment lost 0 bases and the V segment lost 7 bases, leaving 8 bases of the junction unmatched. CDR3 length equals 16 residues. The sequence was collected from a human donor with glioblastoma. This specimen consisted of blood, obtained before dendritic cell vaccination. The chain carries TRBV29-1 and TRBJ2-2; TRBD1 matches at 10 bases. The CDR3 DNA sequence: TGCAGCGCCCGGGACAGGGGAAGAGCGAACACCGGGGAGCTGTTTTTT. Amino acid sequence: CSARDRGRANTGELFF.